One sample yielded the 7 T cell receptor beta chains listed below, sequenced in a study. TCRdb processed the 5' RACE reads anew with MiXCR; each CDR3 protein has one entry. This table has about 43,000 distinct CDR3 sequences, just under 30% appearing once. Sequencing input: memory CD4+ T cells sorted from a lymph node. Stated subset: memory CD4+ T cells, CD4+CD45RO+CD25-. The source is a female donor with breast cancer.

A few counts support this clonotype. The chain is built from TRBV9 and TRBJ1-5; D might be TRBD1 (6 bases). Trimming took 3 bases from V and 7 from J, leaving 11 bases between them. The germline V gene encodes CDR1 SGDLS and CDR2 YYNGEE. This CDR3 is built from 13 residues. CDR3 sequence: CASSEEQGQPQHF. CDR3 nucleotides: TGTGCCAGCAGCGAGGAACAGGGCCAGCCCCAGCATTTT.

This clonotype was seen a few times. The chain couples TRBV7-9 to TRBJ2-3, with 8 positions matching TRBD2. With 7 bases clipped from V and 0 bases from J, the junction kept 6 bases outside the gene matches. Germline values: CDR1 SEHNR, CDR2 FQNEAQ (reference sequence). The length of the CDR3 is 15 residues. The CDR3: CASNSASGSTDTQYF. The CDR3, as DNA: TGTGCCAGCAATTCCGCTAGCGGGAGCACAGATACGCAGTATTTT.

The V and J genes are TRBV28 and TRBJ2-7; a possible D gene is TRBD1 (5 bases). Germline V lookup: CDR1 MDHEN, CDR2 SYDVKM. The V and J ends lost 4 bases and 4 bases respectively, with 5 bases between them. The CDR3 totals 11 residues. Here the CDR3 reads CASSSGYEQYF. CDR3 in DNA: TGTGCCAGCAGTTCAGGGTACGAGCAGTACTTC. Using reference TRBV28 and TRBJ2-7 for the parts outside the CDR3, the full variable domain is DVKVTQSSRYLVKRTGEKVFLECVQDMDHENMFWYRQDPGLGLRLIYFSYDVKMKEKGDIPEGYSVSREKKERFSLILESASTNQTSMYLCASSSGYEQYFGPGTRLTVT.

This clonotype came up a few times. The rearrangement links TRBV4-2 to TRBJ2-7; weak D call: TRBD2 (6 bases). The germline V gene encodes CDR1 LGHNA and CDR2 YNFKEQ. CDR3 length: 14 amino acids. Trimming left V 0 bases short and J 6 bases short, with 12 bases between. The CDR3 DNA follows: TGTGCCAGCAGCCAAGATAACGGGAGCCCCGAGCAGTACTTC. This translates into CASSQDNGSPEQYF.

This clonotype was seen just once. This rearrangement joins TRBV27 to TRBJ2-1, with a possible D match to TRBD2 (6 bases). V was clipped by 3 bases and J by 5 bases, with 20 bases between them. Germline assignment: CDR1 MNHEY and CDR2 SMNVEV (reference sequence). The CDR3 is 17 amino acids. This CDR3 reads CASSFNLRRGLDNEQFF. CDR3 DNA sequence: TGTGCCAGCAGTTTCAACCTACGGCGGGGTTTGGACAATGAGCAGTTCTTC.

This clonotype turned up a few times. This chain connects TRBV5-1 to TRBJ2-5; 7 nucleotides line up with TRBD1. There are 15 residues in the CDR3. Trimming at V came to 0 bases and at J to 5 bases, leaving 7 bases not matched to a gene. Germline loops: CDR1 SGHRS, CDR2 YFSETQ. The CDR3 region is CASSLGPTGTETQYF. The CDR3 DNA follows: TGCGCCAGCAGCTTGGGGCCGACAGGGACCGAGACCCAGTACTTC.

The chain uses TRBV7-9 and TRBJ2-1, with TRBD1 as a possible D gene (5 bases). The CDR3 covers 13 residues. V was cut by 5 bases and J by 3 bases, with 8 bases left in between. The germline V gene encodes CDR1 SEHNR and CDR2 FQNEAQ (reference sequence). The CDR3 DNA reads as TGTGCCAGCAGCGTGGACATCTACAATGAGCAGTTCTTC. It is translated as CASSVDIYNEQFF.